The TCR beta chain described here comes from a study of CD8+ T cells in alopecia areata. Study context: Tofacitinib administration to treated patients was oral, at 5 to 10 mg twice daily. Patients in the study were on tofacitinib for 6 to 18 months, then off it for 6 months.

CDR1 is SGHAT and CDR2 is FQNNGV in the germline V gene. The V and J ends lost 5 bases and 7 bases respectively, with 12 bases between them. This CDR3 region has 12 residues. Punch biopsies of lesional scalp, plus peripheral blood, were taken from alopecia areata patients. Sorting of PBMCs yielded the CD4+ and CD8+ T cells. As the sequencing template, cDNA was produced by extracting RNA and reverse transcribing it. The assay was immunoSEQ multiplex PCR, and TCRdb's table has in-frame clones only and misses some. Among about 150,000 clones listed, about 53% were seen once. The receptor was derived from a human donor with alopecia areata. The rearrangement joins TRBV11-2 to TRBJ2-7; D unclear. The sequencing here drew on CD8+ T cells sorted from blood, taken at week 0. Written as DNA, the CDR3 is TGTGCCAGCAGCACAATCGAGAGAGAGCAGTACTTC. Its protein is CASSTIEREQYF.